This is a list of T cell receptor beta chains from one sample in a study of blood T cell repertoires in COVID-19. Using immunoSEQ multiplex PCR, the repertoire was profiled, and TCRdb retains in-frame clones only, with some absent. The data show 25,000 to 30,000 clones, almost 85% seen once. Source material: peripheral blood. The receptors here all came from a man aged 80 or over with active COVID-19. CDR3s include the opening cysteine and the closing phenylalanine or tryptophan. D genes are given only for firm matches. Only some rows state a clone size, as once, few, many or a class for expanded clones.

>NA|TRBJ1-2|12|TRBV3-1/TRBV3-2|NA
TGTGCCAGCACAGGCTACAACTATGGCTACACCTTC
CASTGYNYGYTF
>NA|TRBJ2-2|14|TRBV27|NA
TGTGCCAGTCTGGGCAGGGTCAACACCGGGGAGCTGTTTTTT
CASLGRVNTGELFF
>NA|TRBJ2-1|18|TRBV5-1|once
TGCGCCAGCAGCTTGAGCCCGCAGGTTGGTAGTGCGAACAATGAGCAGTTCTTC
CASSLSPQVGSANNEQFF
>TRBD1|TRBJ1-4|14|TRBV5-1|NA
TGCGCCAGCAGCCCCGGACAGGTTAATGAAAAACTGTTTTTT
CASSPGQVNEKLFF
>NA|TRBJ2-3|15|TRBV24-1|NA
TGTGCCACCAGTGATTTGGGCGGGGGCACAGATACGCAGTATTTT
CATSDLGGGTDTQYF
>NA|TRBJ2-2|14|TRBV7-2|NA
TGTGCCAGCAGCTTAGCGCAGGGGCAGGGGGAGCTGTTTTTT
CASSLAQGQGELFF
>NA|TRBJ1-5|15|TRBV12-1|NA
TGTGCCAGCAGCATGACAGGGGATGCTTTATGTCCCCAGCATTTT
CASSMTGDALCPQHF
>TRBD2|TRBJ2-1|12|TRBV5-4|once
TGTGCCAGCAGACCCCTAGCGGGGGAGCAGTTCTTC
CASRPLAGEQFF
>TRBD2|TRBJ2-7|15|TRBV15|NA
TGTGCCACCAGCAGAGCGGCTAGCGGGGGGTACGAGCAGTACTTC
CATSRAASGGYEQYF
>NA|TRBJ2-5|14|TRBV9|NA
TGTGCCAGCAGCGTAGGAGGGTTAGGAGAGACCCAGTACTTC
CASSVGGLGETQYF
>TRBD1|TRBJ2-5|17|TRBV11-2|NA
TGTGCCAGCAGCTTAGCCGGGGGACAGGGACCACAAGAGACCCAGTACTTC
CASSLAGGQGPQETQYF
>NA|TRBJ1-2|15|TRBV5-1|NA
TGCGCCAGCAGCTTGGCCCAGGGAATGAGATATGGCTACACCTTC
CASSLAQGMRYGYTF
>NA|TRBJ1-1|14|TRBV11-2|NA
TGTGCCAGCAGCTTAGGGGGGGGGACCACTGAAGCTTTCTTT
CASSLGGGTTEAFF
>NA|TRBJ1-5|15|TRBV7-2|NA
TGTGCCAGCAGCTTACAGGGTCATAGAAATCAGCCCCAGCATTTT
CASSLQGHRNQPQHF
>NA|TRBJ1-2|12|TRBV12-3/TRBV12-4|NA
TGTGCCAGCAGTACAGGCCTCTATGGCTACACCTTC
CASSTGLYGYTF
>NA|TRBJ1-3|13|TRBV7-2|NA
TGTGCCAGCAGCCCGAGGGGGGGGCAGCAAGGATATTTT
CASSPRGGQQGYF